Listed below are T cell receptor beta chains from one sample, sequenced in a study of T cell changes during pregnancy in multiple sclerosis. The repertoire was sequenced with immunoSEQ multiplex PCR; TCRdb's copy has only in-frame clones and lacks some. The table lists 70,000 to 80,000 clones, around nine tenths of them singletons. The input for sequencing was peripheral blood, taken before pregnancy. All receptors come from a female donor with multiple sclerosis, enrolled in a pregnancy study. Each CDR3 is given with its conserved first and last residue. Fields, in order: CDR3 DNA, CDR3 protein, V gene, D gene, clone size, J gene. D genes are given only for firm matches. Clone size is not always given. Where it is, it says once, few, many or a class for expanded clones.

TGTGCCAGCAGCCCGACAGGGGTAGAAGAGACCCAGTACTTC CASSPTGVEETQYF TRBV6-5 TRBD1 - TRBJ2-5
TGCAGCGTCAATACAGGGGTGGATCAGCCCCAGCATTTT CSVNTGVDQPQHF TRBV29-1 TRBD1 - TRBJ1-5
TGCGCCAGCAGCTTGGGGGGACAGGGTGCCCCAGATACGCAGTATTTT CASSLGGQGAPDTQYF TRBV5-1 TRBD1 - TRBJ2-3
TGTGCCAGCTCAGGAGCAGGGGGCTGGACCGGGGAGCTGTTTTTT CASSGAGGWTGELFF TRBV6-1 TRBD1 - TRBJ2-2
TGTGCCTGGAACACCTTCATGCCGGGGTTCTACACCTTC CAWNTFMPGFYTF TRBV30 - few TRBJ1-2
TGCGCCAGCAGCTTGAATCTAGCGGGAGAGATAGATACGCAGTATTTT CASSLNLAGEIDTQYF TRBV5-1 TRBD2 - TRBJ2-3
TGTGCCATCGACAGGGGGAGTGAGACAGATACGCAGTATTTT CAIDRGSETDTQYF TRBV7-9 TRBD1 - TRBJ2-3
TGCGCCAGCAGCTTGACTAGCGGGACCAATGAGCAGTTCTTC CASSLTSGTNEQFF TRBV5-1 TRBD2 - TRBJ2-1
TGCGCCAGCAGCCTTACGAGCCCGACCGGGGAGCTGTTTTTT CASSLTSPTGELFF TRBV4-3 - - TRBJ2-2
TGTGCCAGCAGCTTGGGTGGGACTAGCGGAACCTACGAGCAGTACTTC CASSLGGTSGTYEQYF TRBV5-4 TRBD2 once TRBJ2-7
TGCAGCGTTGATGCGGGTTTCACAGATACGCAGTATTTT CSVDAGFTDTQYF TRBV29-1 - - TRBJ2-3
TGTGCCAGCCTTCCCACTCTAGCGGGGGGGCGGGAGACCCAGTACTTC CASLPTLAGGRETQYF TRBV7-2 TRBD2 - TRBJ2-5
TGCAGCGCCCGAGGGAGCTCCTACGAGCAGTACTTC CSARGSSYEQYF TRBV29-1 - - TRBJ2-7
TGTGCCAGCAGCTCCGGGCCTCAGGGGAGCAATCAGCCCCAGCATTTT CASSSGPQGSNQPQHF TRBV5-4 - - TRBJ1-5
TGTGCCAGCAGTTTATTAGTTAGGGGGGAGCAGTTCTTC CASSLLVRGEQFF TRBV27 - - TRBJ2-1
TGTGCCAGCTCACCTATAGGAGGGAATTTGAACACTGAAGCTTTCTTT CASSPIGGNLNTEAFF TRBV18 - - TRBJ1-1
TGCGCCAGCAGTTACCTAGCAACTAATGAAAAACTGTTTTTT CASSYLATNEKLFF TRBV5-1 - once TRBJ1-4
TGTGCCAGTAGTGGAGAATTAGCGGGGGATACCTACGAGCAGTACTTC CASSGELAGDTYEQYF TRBV19 TRBD2 - TRBJ2-7
TGTGCCAGCAGCTCGGTTGGGGGGAGGGAGCAGTTCTTC CASSSVGGREQFF TRBV7-2 - once TRBJ2-1
TGTGCCAGTAGTAGGAGGGATAGACAAGGCGAGGATGGCTACACCTTC CASSRRDRQGEDGYTF TRBV19 - - TRBJ1-2
TGTGCCAGCAGTTTATTGCCCGGACTAGCGGCGGAGCAGTACTTC CASSLLPGLAAEQYF TRBV27 TRBD2 - TRBJ2-7
TGTGCCAGCAGCTTCAGGATGGGGAGCACTGAAGCTTTCTTT CASSFRMGSTEAFF TRBV7-3 - - TRBJ1-1
TGTGCCAGCAGTCATGTCCCCGGGATGATTTACGAGCAGTACTTC CASSHVPGMIYEQYF TRBV27 - - TRBJ2-7
TGCGCCAGCAGCCCCGCCGGGACTAGCGGGAGGGCGCACGAGCAGTACTTC CASSPAGTSGRAHEQYF TRBV5-1 TRBD2 - TRBJ2-7
TGTGCCAGCAGTAAACAGGGGGTGTTTAGCAATCAGCCCCAGCATTTT CASSKQGVFSNQPQHF TRBV27 TRBD1 - TRBJ1-5
TGTGCCAGCAGTTTAGTCCTGGGCACCATGGACGAGCAGTACTTC CASSLVLGTMDEQYF TRBV27 - - TRBJ2-7
TGTGCCAGCAGTCCCGGACAGGGGAACACCGGGGAGCTGTTTTTT CASSPGQGNTGELFF TRBV6-6 TRBD1 - TRBJ2-2
TGTGCCTGGAGTCCAAGCAGGGGATCCTGGGCTTTCTTT CAWSPSRGSWAFF TRBV30 - - TRBJ1-1
TGTGCCAGCAGGGCCGGACAGGTCACAGATACGCAGTATTTT CASRAGQVTDTQYF TRBV6-6 TRBD1 - TRBJ2-3
TGCGCCAGCAGCCCCGGACAGGGGGCAGGGTCAATCTATGGCTACACCTTC CASSPGQGAGSIYGYTF TRBV5-1 TRBD1 - TRBJ1-2
TGTGCCAGCAGCACCACTAGCGTGCTTTCCTACGAGCAGTACTTC CASSTTSVLSYEQYF TRBV5-6 TRBD2 few TRBJ2-7
TGTGCCAGCAGTTTTACCAGGGACACCCTCAACTATGGCTACACCTTC CASSFTRDTLNYGYTF TRBV27 - - TRBJ1-2
TGCAGCGCCAACCGACAGGCCAACTATGGCTACACCTTC CSANRQANYGYTF TRBV29-1 - - TRBJ1-2
TGTGCCAGCAGCACTCCGGGACTAGCGGGAGTCCACGAGCAGTACTTC CASSTPGLAGVHEQYF TRBV11-2 TRBD2 - TRBJ2-7
TGTGCCAGCACTGACAGGGGCTACGAGCAGTACTTC CASTDRGYEQYF TRBV6-1 TRBD1 - TRBJ2-7